This T cell receptor (beta chain) was captured in a study of regulatory T cells in long-lasting Graves disease (dated by TCRdb to 2020 to 2022). With respect to the entire study: Patients with newly diagnosed Graves' disease had been on antithyroid drugs for under 3 months. A total of roughly 35 samples were covered by TCR sequencing, comprising some 13 persistent and roughly 20 newly diagnosed Graves' disease patients. The study took place in China and was registered as a clinical trial. Patients with persistent Graves' disease were compared with patients with newly diagnosed Graves' disease using TCR sequencing and RNA sequencing of peripheral blood. The paper as a whole reports these results and caveats: Only the TCR beta chain was sequenced and analyzed. A larger number of public clonotypes was shared among persistent patients (more than 2,500) than among newly diagnosed patients (about 990). Persistent disease showed preferential use of TRBV28, TRBJ1-2 and TRBJ2-5, whereas newly diagnosed disease favored TRBV20-1 and TRBJ2-1. Compared with newly diagnosed patients, persistent Graves' disease patients had lower TCR Shannon entropy and fewer highly expanded clones, which suggests clonal expansion. As a limitation, the authors acknowledged that the small sample size may reduce accuracy. Because the primary lesion, thyroid tissue, could not be accessed, the study looked at peripheral blood alone.

Per the publication, the time point label means: newly diagnosed GD, antithyroid drugs for less than 3 months. RNA was extracted from PBMCs in TRIzol for both TCR sequencing and RNA sequencing. Graves' disease was diagnosed according to American Thyroid Association guidelines. Patients were recruited from an endocrinology department in Xi'an, China. Each patient gave around 9.2 milliliters of peripheral blood, collected in an EDTA anticoagulant tube. Ficoll Paque Plus density gradient separation was used to isolate PBMCs, and no further T cell sorting was performed. An Agilent 2100 Bioanalyzer and agarose gel were used to check RNA quality, and a NanoDrop 2000 was used to measure RNA concentration. The library was built by means of multiplex PCR. The run used an Illumina HiSeq 4000. iRepertoire HTBI primers and Arm-PCR amplification of CDR3 regions were used to construct TCR beta libraries. PCR products were gel purified before sequencing. As for the original processing: Gene usage analysis of CDR3 amino acid clonotypes relied on the approximately 68 TRBV and about 15 TRBJ segments identified across samples. COPE and FqMerger were used to merge filtered high-quality paired reads into contigs. Contigs were aligned with BLAST to IMGT TRBV, TRBD and TRBJ reference genes, and CDR3 was defined per IMGT. Any clonotype with a frequency above 0.1% was counted as a highly expanded clone. Shannon entropy served as the measure of repertoire diversity, while the Gini coefficient captured V-J evenness. Clonotypes shared by more than one individual were considered public. The public reads were quality trimmed at Q25 with fastp and then assembled into clones with MiXCR by TCRdb, keeping productive beta chains. Each entry merges the rows of one CDR3 protein and shows their most common DNA and genes. TCRdb's processing, not the authors' own work, is the source of the V and J calls. Across this sample there are around 500,000 distinct CDR3 sequences, with around an eighth seen only once. 10% of the sample comes from the top ten.

The CDR3 spans 16 residues, from the cysteine through the phenylalanine. The read is trimmed to its CDR3 DNA, 48 bases read in frame from base 1. V and J are trimmed by 5 bases and 7 bases, and the gene matches miss 12 bases of the junction. As encoded in the germline V gene, CDR1 is SGHTA while CDR2 is FQGNSA. Comments on this clonotype: Its antigen target is currently unknown. Base qualities are not at hand, and no much larger clone is one base apart.

This same sample was also part of a study on T cells in Graves' hyperthyroidism and ophthalmopathy. That second publication adds: Stable Graves' hyperthyroidism was defined as no progression to ophthalmopathy during 18 months of follow-up. Hyperthyroidism patients were newly diagnosed, with disease duration under 2 months, and aged 18 to 65 years. Patients with uncontrolled infections, other autoimmune diseases, pregnancy or lactation were excluded. Diagnoses relied on clinical symptoms, serum thyroxine and TRAb, thyroid ultrasound and orbital computed tomography. The TCR CDR3 was subjected to a first round of RT-PCR using the HTBI primer set and the Qiagen OneStep RT-PCR kit. Most expanded thyroid clonotypes (frequency above 0.001) were also detected in blood, suggesting blood repertoires may reflect thyroid immune responses. In cross-validation, a model built on a 13 V-J signature told ophthalmopathy apart from stable hyperthyroidism with less than 90% sensitivity and about 81% specificity, and in testing the same model reached 80%/75%. During validation, the model predicted progression to ophthalmopathy a median of around 6 months ahead of onset, with roughly 65% sensitivity and around 73% specificity. To identify distinguishing TCR V-J signatures, a discovery cohort of around 100 patients was used, comprising some 43 with Graves' ophthalmopathy and some 60 with stable Graves' hyperthyroidism. Whether ophthalmopathy could be predicted prospectively was tested in an independent validation cohort made up of roughly 19 hyperthyroidism patients plus 17 patients who later progressed to ophthalmopathy. The 100 or so discovery patients were randomly split 7:3 into training and test sets. In about 6 Graves' hyperthyroidism patients, the study also compared T-cell repertoires from thyroid tissue with T-cell repertoires from blood. After blood sampling, hyperthyroidism patients were treated with methimazole at a starting dose of 30 mg daily, and ophthalmopathy patients were treated with high-dose intravenous methylprednisolone. A second multiplex PCR round built the libraries, followed by size selection and purification. Paired-end sequencing of the libraries was performed with 100 bp reads on an Illumina HiSeq2000. SOAPnuke was used to process the raw data, with reads discarded if the reads contained adapters or uncalled bases, had a mean Phred below 15, or lacked an exact constant-primer or identifier match. High-quality paired reads were merged with COPE v1.2.5, and unique nucleotide sequences were defined as clonotypes. MiTCR v1.1 was used to align the clonotypes against IMGT TRBV, TRBD and TRBJ reference segments. Only V-J combinations with frequency above 0.0001, covering roughly 99% of repertoires, were analysed. The TCS score was defined as F50 (clonal expansion) divided by E x V (chaos), with BLOSUM62-based TCRdist calculated between CDR3 peptides within each V-J. Welch's t-statistics and random forest reduced 500 to 550 V-J features to 10 to 15, which were used in a naive Bayes classifier (R e1071). No statistical method was used to set the sample size in advance, and investigators knew the group allocation. The paper reports TCR Vbeta CDR3 sequencing of 135 peripheral blood samples: fewer than 50 ophthalmopathy, over 70 hyperthyroidism and approximately 17 progressor patients.

The clonotype originates from a man aged 25-45 years with Graves disease. Donor details come from another sample of the same person, matched by shared clones. The chain is assembled from TRBV7-2 and TRBJ2-1, with 9 bases aligning to TRBD2. The material was peripheral blood mononuclear cells (PBMCs), obtained at new diagnosis, from a patient treated with antithyroid drugs. Here is the DNA: TGTGCCAGCAGCCAAGATGCTAGCGGGATATATAATGAGCAGTTCTTC. Its translation reads: CASSQDASGIYNEQFF. The CDR3 plus the reference TRBV7-2 and TRBJ2-1 genes for the other parts give the full variable domain: GAGVSQSPSNKVTEKGKDVELRCDPISGHTALYWYRQSLGQGLEFLIYFQGNSAPDKSGLPSDRFSAERTGGSVSTLTIQRTQQEDSAVYLCASSQDASGIYNEQFFGPGTRLTVL.